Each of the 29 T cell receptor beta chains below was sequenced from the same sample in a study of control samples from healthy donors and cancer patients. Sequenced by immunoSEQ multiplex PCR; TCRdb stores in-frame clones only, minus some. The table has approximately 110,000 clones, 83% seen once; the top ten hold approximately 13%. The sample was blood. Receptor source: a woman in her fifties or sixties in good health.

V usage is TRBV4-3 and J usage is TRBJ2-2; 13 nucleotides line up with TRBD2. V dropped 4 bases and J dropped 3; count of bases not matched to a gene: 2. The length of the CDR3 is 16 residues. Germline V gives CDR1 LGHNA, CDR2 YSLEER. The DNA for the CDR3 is TGCGCCAGCAGCCTCGGACTAGCGGGGGACACCGGGGAGCTGTTTTTT. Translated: CASSLGLAGDTGELFF.

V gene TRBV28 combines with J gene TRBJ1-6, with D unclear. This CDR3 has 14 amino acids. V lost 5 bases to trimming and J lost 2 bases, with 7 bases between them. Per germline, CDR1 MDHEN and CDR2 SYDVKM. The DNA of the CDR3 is TGTGCCAGCAGTGAGGGCGCCTATAATTCACCCCTCCACTTT. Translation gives CASSEGAYNSPLHF.

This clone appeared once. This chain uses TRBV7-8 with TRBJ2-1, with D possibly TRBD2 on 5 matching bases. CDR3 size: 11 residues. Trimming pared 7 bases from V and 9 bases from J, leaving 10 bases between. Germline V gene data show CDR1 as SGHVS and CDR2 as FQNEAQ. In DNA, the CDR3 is TGTGCCAGCACACCGGCGGGTGAGCAGTTCTTC. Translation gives CASTPAGEQFF.

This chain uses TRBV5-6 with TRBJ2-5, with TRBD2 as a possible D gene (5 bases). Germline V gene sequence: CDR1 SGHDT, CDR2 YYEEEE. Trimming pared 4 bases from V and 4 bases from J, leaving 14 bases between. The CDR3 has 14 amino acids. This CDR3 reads CASSGGRKVETQYF. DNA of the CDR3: TGTGCCAGCAGCGGAGGCCGGAAGGTAGAGACCCAGTACTTC.

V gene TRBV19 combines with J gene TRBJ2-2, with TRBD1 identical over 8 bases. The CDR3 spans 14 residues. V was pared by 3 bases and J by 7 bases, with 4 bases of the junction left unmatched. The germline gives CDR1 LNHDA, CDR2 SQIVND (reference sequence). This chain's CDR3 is CASSIRGQNGELFF. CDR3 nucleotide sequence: TGTGCCAGTAGTATCAGGGGGCAGAACGGGGAGCTGTTTTTT.

For the CDR3, the DNA is TGTGCCACCAGTTCCGGGGGGCAGGGTGAAAAACTGTTTTTT. Its translation: CATSSGGQGEKLFF. V gene TRBV24-1 combines with J gene TRBJ1-4, with a weak D call TRBD1 (6 bases). V lost 6 bases and J 7 bases, leaving 14 bases between the germline ends. This CDR3 spans 14 amino acids. The V gene's germline CDR1 is KGHDR and CDR2 SFDVKD.

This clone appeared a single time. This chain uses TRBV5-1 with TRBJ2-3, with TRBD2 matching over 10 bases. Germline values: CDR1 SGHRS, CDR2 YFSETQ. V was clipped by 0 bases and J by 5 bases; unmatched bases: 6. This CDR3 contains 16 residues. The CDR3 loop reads CASSLGTSGGRDTQYF. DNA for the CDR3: TGCGCCAGCAGCTTGGGGACTAGCGGCGGGAGAGATACGCAGTATTTT.

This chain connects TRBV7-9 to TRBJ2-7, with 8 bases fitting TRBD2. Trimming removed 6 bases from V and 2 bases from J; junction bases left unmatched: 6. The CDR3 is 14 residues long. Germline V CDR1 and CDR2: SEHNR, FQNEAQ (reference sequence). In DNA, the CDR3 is TGTGCCAGCAGTCCCGGGACTAGAACCTACGAGCAGTACTTC. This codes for CASSPGTRTYEQYF.

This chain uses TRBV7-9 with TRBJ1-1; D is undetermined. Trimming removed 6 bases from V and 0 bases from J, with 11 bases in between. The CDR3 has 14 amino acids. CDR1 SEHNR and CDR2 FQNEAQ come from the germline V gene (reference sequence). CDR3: CASRPTHMNTEAFF. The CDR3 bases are TGTGCCAGCAGACCGACACATATGAACACTGAAGCTTTCTTT.

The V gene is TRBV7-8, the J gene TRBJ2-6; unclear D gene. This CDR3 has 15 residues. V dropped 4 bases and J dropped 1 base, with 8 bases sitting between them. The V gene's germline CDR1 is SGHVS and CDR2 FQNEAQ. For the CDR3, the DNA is TGTGCCAGCAGCTCTGGGCCATCTGGGGCCAACGTCCTGACTTTC. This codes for CASSSGPSGANVLTF.

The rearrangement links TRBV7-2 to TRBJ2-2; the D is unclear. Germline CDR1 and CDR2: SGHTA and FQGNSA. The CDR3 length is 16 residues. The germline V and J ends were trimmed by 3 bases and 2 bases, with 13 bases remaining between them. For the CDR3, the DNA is TGTGCCAGCAGCTTGTTTGTCTCAAAAAACACCGGGGAGCTGTTTTTT. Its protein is CASSLFVSKNTGELFF.

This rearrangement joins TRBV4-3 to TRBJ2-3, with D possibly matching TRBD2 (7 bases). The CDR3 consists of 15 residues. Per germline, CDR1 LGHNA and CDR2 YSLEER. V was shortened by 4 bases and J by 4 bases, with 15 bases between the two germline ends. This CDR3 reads CASSPREGGADTQYF. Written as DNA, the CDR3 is TGCGCCAGCAGCCCACGTGAGGGGGGGGCAGATACGCAGTATTTT.

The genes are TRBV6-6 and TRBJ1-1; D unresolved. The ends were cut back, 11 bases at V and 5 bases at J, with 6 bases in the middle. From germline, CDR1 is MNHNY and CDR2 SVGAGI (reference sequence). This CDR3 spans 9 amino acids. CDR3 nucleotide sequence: TGTGCCGGTGGGACTGAAGCTTTCTTT. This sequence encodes CAGGTEAFF.

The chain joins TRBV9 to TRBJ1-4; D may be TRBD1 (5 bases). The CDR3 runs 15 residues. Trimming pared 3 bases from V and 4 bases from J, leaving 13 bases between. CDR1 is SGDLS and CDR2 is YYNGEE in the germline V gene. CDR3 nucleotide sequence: TGTGCCAGCAGCGAACAGGTCGCGGTTAATGAAAAACTGTTTTTT. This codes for CASSEQVAVNEKLFF.

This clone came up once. CDR3 nucleotide sequence: TGTGCCAGCACCGGGCGGGACGGGGAGCTGTTTTTT. This encodes CASTGRDGELFF. This chain joins TRBV9 and TRBJ2-2; possibly TRBD2 for D (6 bases). V was trimmed by 6 bases and J by 7 bases, leaving 10 bases between them. The CDR3 consists of 12 residues. The germline V gene has CDR1 SGDLS and CDR2 YYNGEE.

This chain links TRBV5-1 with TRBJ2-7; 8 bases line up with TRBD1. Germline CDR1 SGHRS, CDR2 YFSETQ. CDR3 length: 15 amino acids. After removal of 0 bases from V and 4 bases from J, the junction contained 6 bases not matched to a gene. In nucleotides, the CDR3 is TGCGCCAGCAGCTTGGGACAGGGGAACAGATACGAGCAGTACTTC. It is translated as CASSLGQGNRYEQYF.

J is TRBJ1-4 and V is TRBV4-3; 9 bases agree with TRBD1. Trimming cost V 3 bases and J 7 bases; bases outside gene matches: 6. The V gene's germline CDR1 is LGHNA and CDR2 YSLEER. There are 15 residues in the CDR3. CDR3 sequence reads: CASSQGQGEGEKLFF. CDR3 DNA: TGCGCCAGCAGCCAGGGACAGGGAGAGGGTGAAAAACTGTTTTTT.

The CDR3 coding sequence is TGTGCCAGCAGCCAAGGGACGGGGAACACCGGGGAGCTGTTTTTT. This translates into CASSQGTGNTGELFF. This chain uses TRBV4-2 with TRBJ2-2; D is undetermined. This CDR3 is built from 15 residues. Germline assignment: CDR1 LGHNA and CDR2 YNFKEQ. V lost 1 base, J lost 1 base, and 7 bases lay in between.

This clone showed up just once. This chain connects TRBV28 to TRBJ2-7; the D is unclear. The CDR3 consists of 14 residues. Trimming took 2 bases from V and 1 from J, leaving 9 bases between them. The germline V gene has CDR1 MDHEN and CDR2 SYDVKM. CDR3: CASSLGRSSYEQYF. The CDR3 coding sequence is TGTGCCAGCAGTTTAGGACGATCTTCCTACGAGCAGTACTTC.

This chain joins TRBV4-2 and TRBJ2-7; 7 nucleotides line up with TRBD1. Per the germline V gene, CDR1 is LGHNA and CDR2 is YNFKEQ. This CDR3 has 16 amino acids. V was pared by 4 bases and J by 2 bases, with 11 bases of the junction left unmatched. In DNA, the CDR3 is TGTGCCAGCAGCCCCTCAACCGGGACAGTTGCCTACGAGCAGTACTTC. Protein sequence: CASSPSTGTVAYEQYF.

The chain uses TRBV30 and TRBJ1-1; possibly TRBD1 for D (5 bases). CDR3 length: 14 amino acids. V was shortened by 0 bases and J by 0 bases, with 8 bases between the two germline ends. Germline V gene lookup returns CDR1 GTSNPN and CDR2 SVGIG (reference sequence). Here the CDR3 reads CAWSVWGVNTEAFF. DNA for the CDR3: TGTGCCTGGAGTGTTTGGGGGGTGAACACTGAAGCTTTCTTT. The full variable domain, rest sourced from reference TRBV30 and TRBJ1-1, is SQTIHQWPATLVQPVGSPLSLECTVEGTSNPNLYWYRQAAGRGLQLLFYSVGIGQISSEVPQNLSASRPQDRQFILSSKKLLLSDSGFYLCAWSVWGVNTEAFFGQGTRLTVV.

The CDR3 coding sequence is TGTGCCAGCAGTTACAAACAGACGAACACTGAAGCTTTCTTT. This codes for CASSYKQTNTEAFF. V gene TRBV6-2 or TRBV6-3 combines with J gene TRBJ1-1; no firm D call. The germline gives CDR1 MNHEY, CDR2 SVGEGT. The V and J ends lost 2 bases and 1 base respectively, with 8 bases between them. The CDR3 extends over 14 amino acids.

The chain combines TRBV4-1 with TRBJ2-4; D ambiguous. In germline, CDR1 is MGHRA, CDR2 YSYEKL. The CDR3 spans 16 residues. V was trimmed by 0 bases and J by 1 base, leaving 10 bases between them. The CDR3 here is CASSQDPNGAKNIQYF. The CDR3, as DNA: TGCGCCAGCAGCCAAGACCCAAACGGGGCCAAAAACATTCAGTACTTC.

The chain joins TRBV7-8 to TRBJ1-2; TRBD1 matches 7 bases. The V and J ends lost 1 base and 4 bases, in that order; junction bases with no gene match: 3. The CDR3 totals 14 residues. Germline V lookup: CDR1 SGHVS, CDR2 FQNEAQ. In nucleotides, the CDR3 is TGTGCCAGCAGCTTAGGACAGGGTACCTATGGCTACACCTTC. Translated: CASSLGQGTYGYTF.

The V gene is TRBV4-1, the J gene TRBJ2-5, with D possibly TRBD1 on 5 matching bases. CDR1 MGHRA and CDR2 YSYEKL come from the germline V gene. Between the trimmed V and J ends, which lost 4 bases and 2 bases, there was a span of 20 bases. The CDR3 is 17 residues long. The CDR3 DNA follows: TGCGCCAGCAGCCCCCTCCGGACACGACGCCTGCAAGAGACCCAGTACTTC. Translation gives CASSPLRTRRLQETQYF.

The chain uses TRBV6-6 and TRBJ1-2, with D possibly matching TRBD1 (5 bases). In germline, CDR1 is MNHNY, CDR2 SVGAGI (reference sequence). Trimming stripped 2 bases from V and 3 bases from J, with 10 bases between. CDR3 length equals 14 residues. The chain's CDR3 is CASSYQTGHYGYTF. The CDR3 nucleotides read TGTGCCAGCAGTTACCAAACAGGACACTATGGCTACACCTTC.

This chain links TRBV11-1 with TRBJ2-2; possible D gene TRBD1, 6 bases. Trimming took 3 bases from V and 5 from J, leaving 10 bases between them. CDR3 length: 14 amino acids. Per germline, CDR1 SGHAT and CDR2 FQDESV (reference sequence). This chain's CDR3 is CASSLSRGTGELFF. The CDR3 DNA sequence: TGTGCCAGCAGCTTGTCCAGGGGAACCGGGGAGCTGTTTTTT.

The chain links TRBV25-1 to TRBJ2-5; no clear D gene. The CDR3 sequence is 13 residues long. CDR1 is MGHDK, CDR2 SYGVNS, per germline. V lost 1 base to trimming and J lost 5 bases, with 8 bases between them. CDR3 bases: TGTGCCAGCAGTGAATTTCCGGCGGAGACCCAGTACTTC. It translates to CASSEFPAETQYF.

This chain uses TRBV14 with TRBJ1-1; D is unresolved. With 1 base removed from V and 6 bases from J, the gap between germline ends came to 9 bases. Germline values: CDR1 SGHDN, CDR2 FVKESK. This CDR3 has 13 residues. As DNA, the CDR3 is TGTGCCAGCAGCCAAGTCGGCACTCCTGAAGCTTTCTTT. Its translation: CASSQVGTPEAFF.